These 21 T cell receptor beta chains originate from one sample sequenced in a study of shared clonotypes between healthy human individuals. This table comes from immunoSEQ multiplex PCR, and its TCRdb copy is limited to in-frame clones, with some not included. The sample carries 2.5 million or so clones, approximately 94% recorded once. Sequencing used naive CD4+ T cells sorted from blood. Indicated subset: CD45RA+ positively selected. These receptors were taken from a man younger than 35 in good health.

Comment on this clone: In the same sample, other DNA sequences code for this CDR3. The chain links TRBV30 to TRBJ2-7, with 8 bases that match TRBD2. Germline CDR1 GTSNPN, CDR2 SVGIG (reference sequence). V was clipped by 0 bases and J by 1 base; unmatched bases: 2. This CDR3 has 14 residues. This chain's CDR3 is CAWSVRGGSYEQYF. DNA for the CDR3: TGTGCCTGGAGTGTTCGGGGGGGATCCTACGAGCAGTACTTC.

The rearrangement links TRBV4-1 to TRBJ1-2; no clear D gene. The CDR3 is 14 residues long. Per the germline V gene, CDR1 is MGHRA and CDR2 is YSYEKL. The germline V and J ends were trimmed by 6 bases and 4 bases, with 15 bases remaining between them. The CDR3 sequence: CASSRGRVGYGYTF. The CDR3 DNA is TGCGCCAGCAGTCGCGGACGGGTGGGCTATGGCTACACCTTC.

The V call is TRBV7-9, the J call TRBJ1-1; D may be TRBD1 (6 bases). CDR1 and CDR2 (germline): SEHNR, FQNEAQ (reference sequence). The CDR3 is made up of 15 amino acids. Deletions cut 5 bases from V and 3 bases from J, with 16 bases between. For the CDR3, the DNA is TGTGCCAGCAGCCCTTTAGGGGGGCACGACACTGAAGCTTTCTTT. Translated, it gives CASSPLGGHDTEAFF.

This clone has a handful of counts. The V gene is TRBV6-1, the J gene TRBJ1-5; no firm D call. This CDR3 has 15 residues. Trimming shortened V by 6 bases and J by 0 bases, and 12 bases separated the two germline ends. Germline V gene sequence: CDR1 MNHNS, CDR2 SASEGT. This CDR3 reads CASRLTVYSNQPQHF. CDR3 in DNA: TGTGCCAGCAGGCTAACAGTCTATAGCAATCAGCCCCAGCATTTT.

The chain has TRBV6-5 and TRBJ1-2, with 9 bases lining up with TRBD1. CDR3 size: 15 residues. Germline assignment: CDR1 MNHEY and CDR2 SVGAGI. With 6 bases clipped from V and 2 bases from J, the junction kept 7 bases outside the gene matches. The CDR3 nucleotides read TGTGCCAGCAGGGTAGACAGGGGGACGAACTATGGCTACACCTTC. The encoded protein is CASRVDRGTNYGYTF.

The genes are TRBV5-1 and TRBJ2-5, with D tentatively TRBD2 (5 bases). The CDR3 has 15 residues. Trimming removed 6 bases from V and 4 bases from J, with 19 bases in between. The germline V gene has CDR1 SGHRS and CDR2 YFSETQ. CDR3 amino acids: CASTKIPGTGETQYF. The CDR3 DNA follows: TGCGCCAGCACCAAAATCCCGGGAACGGGAGAGACCCAGTACTTC.

A note on this clone: Other nucleotide sequences in the sample specify the same CDR3. This rearrangement joins TRBV29-1 to TRBJ1-1; TRBD1 matches 9 bases. The CDR3 is 12 residues long. Trimming took 5 bases from V and 4 from J; bases not matched to a gene: 2. Germline V CDR1 and CDR2: SQVTM, ANQGSEA. CDR3 in amino acids: CSVTGGGTEAFF. In nucleotides, the CDR3 is TGCAGCGTTACAGGGGGCGGCACTGAAGCTTTCTTT.

This clone occurred a few times. This rearrangement joins TRBV19 to TRBJ1-6; 11 nucleotides line up with TRBD1. Germline V gene data show CDR1 as LNHDA and CDR2 as SQIVND (reference sequence). V shed 8 bases, J shed 9 bases, and the junction held 3 bases outside the gene matches. The CDR3 has 13 residues. The chain's CDR3 is CASGDRGISPLHF. The CDR3 coding sequence is TGTGCCAGTGGGGACAGGGGGATTTCACCCCTCCACTTT.

J is TRBJ2-4 and V is TRBV6-1, with a tentative D call TRBD2 (6 bases). V gave up 3 bases and J gave up 0 bases, with 18 bases separating them. Germline assignment: CDR1 MNHNS and CDR2 SASEGT. The CDR3 totals 18 residues. This CDR3 is CASSDRDGTSIAKNIQYF. CDR3 in DNA: TGTGCCAGCAGTGACCGGGACGGAACTAGCATAGCCAAAAACATTCAGTACTTC.

In its sample, this clone was seen a few times. This rearrangement joins TRBV6-1 to TRBJ1-1; D call uncertain. This CDR3 comprises 11 residues. Trimming stripped 2 bases from V and 10 bases from J, with 8 bases between. Germline values: CDR1 MNHNS, CDR2 SASEGT. This CDR3 reads CASSELERAFF. The DNA for the CDR3 is TGTGCCAGCAGTGAACTGGAGCGAGCTTTCTTT.

This sequence joins TRBV7-8 and TRBJ2-2, with 11 bases lining up with TRBD2. Trimming removed 6 bases from V and 0 bases from J; junction bases left unmatched: 6. This CDR3 spans 17 amino acids. Germline V gene lookup returns CDR1 SGHVS and CDR2 FQNEAQ. CDR3 in amino acids: CASSRGLAGSNTGELFF. CDR3 in DNA: TGTGCCAGCAGTCGAGGACTAGCGGGCTCGAACACCGGGGAGCTGTTTTTT.

This chain joins TRBV7-2 and TRBJ1-4, with D perhaps matching TRBD1 (6 bases). V was trimmed by 6 bases and J by 8 bases, leaving 16 bases between them. The germline gives CDR1 SGHTA, CDR2 FQGNSA. The CDR3 consists of 14 residues. CDR3 sequence reads: CASSPGTQIEKLFF. DNA of the CDR3: TGTGCCAGCAGTCCCGGGACACAGATCGAAAAACTGTTTTTT.

The chain combines TRBV2 with TRBJ2-5; the match to TRBD2 covers 11 bases. Germline CDR1 is SNHLY and CDR2 is FYNNEI. V trimming: 8 bases; J trimming: 0 bases; junction bases outside the gene matches: 8. The CDR3 runs 16 residues. In nucleotides, the CDR3 is TGTGCCAGCGGAGGTAGCGGGAGGGCCAACCAAGAGACCCAGTACTTC. It specifies CASGGSGRANQETQYF.

This chain joins TRBV7-2 and TRBJ2-1; 7 positions agree with TRBD2. Trimming removed 5 bases from V and 3 bases from J; junction bases left unmatched: 10. From germline, CDR1 is SGHTA and CDR2 FQGNSA. The CDR3 is 16 residues long. CDR3 DNA: TGTGCCAGCAGCCTTCGCCTGGGACTATACTACAATGAGCAGTTCTTC. Encoded protein: CASSLRLGLYYNEQFF. Full variable domain (remainder filled in from reference TRBV7-2 and TRBJ2-1): GAGVSQSPSNKVTEKGKDVELRCDPISGHTALYWYRQSLGQGLEFLIYFQGNSAPDKSGLPSDRFSAERTGGSVSTLTIQRTQQEDSAVYLCASSLRLGLYYNEQFFGPGTRLTVL.

The chain joins TRBV19 to TRBJ1-3; the D gene is possibly TRBD1 (5 bases). This CDR3 spans 15 amino acids. Deletions cut 3 bases from V and 2 bases from J, with 11 bases between. CDR1 is LNHDA and CDR2 is SQIVND in the germline V gene (reference sequence). The CDR3 reads CASSMSRAPGNTIYF. Written as DNA, the CDR3 is TGTGCCAGTAGTATGAGCAGGGCACCTGGAAACACCATATATTTT.

The chain links TRBV6-5 to TRBJ2-7; D is possibly TRBD1 (5 bases). The CDR3 totals 14 residues. Germline V gives CDR1 MNHEY, CDR2 SVGAGI. The V end was cut by 2 bases, the J end by 0 bases, with 8 bases between. The chain's CDR3 is CASSYATASYEQYF. The CDR3 region has the DNA TGTGCCAGCAGTTACGCGACAGCCTCCTACGAGCAGTACTTC.

The chain has TRBV5-6 and TRBJ1-6; maybe TRBD1 (6 bases). V was shortened by 3 bases and J by 10 bases, with 20 bases between the two germline ends. This CDR3 comprises 16 residues. CDR1 and CDR2 (germline): SGHDT, YYEEEE. DNA of the CDR3: TGTGCCAGCAGCTCCCCCGGGGTCCTAGGGGGGTCACCCCTCCACTTT. Its protein is CASSSPGVLGGSPLHF.

This chain links TRBV9 with TRBJ2-1, with a possible D match to TRBD2 (6 bases). The CDR3 is 15 amino acids. The ends were cut back, 4 bases at V and 5 bases at J, with 16 bases in the middle. The germline CDR1 and CDR2 sequences are SGDLS and YYNGEE. CDR3 sequence: CASSPRERKDNEQFF. The DNA of the CDR3 is TGTGCCAGCAGCCCCCGGGAGAGGAAAGACAATGAGCAGTTCTTC.

The V and J genes are TRBV28 and TRBJ2-7; D perhaps matches TRBD1 (6 bases). This CDR3 has 15 residues. Germline V gene sequence: CDR1 MDHEN, CDR2 SYDVKM. The V end was cut by 5 bases, the J end by 0 bases, with 14 bases between. The CDR3 region has the DNA TGTGCCAGCAGTCCCCCGACAGGATTCTCCTACGAGCAGTACTTC. This sequence encodes CASSPPTGFSYEQYF.

The chain has TRBV10-3 and TRBJ1-1, with a possible D match to TRBD1 (5 bases). The CDR3 is 14 residues long. Germline CDR1 reads ENHRY; CDR2 reads SYGVKD. V shed 6 bases and J shed 11 bases, with 22 bases lying between them. CDR3 amino acids: CAIRVDRDAEVAFF. The CDR3, as DNA: TGTGCCATCAGAGTAGACCGGGACGCCGAAGTGGCTTTCTTT.

The J gene is TRBJ1-4, the V gene TRBV18; no reliable D call. CDR1 and CDR2 from the germline V gene are KGHSH and LQKENI. Deletions cut 4 bases from V and 3 bases from J, with 15 bases between. This CDR3 has 16 amino acids. The CDR3 DNA is TGTGCCAGCTCACACGAAACAGAACTAGCTAATGAAAAACTGTTTTTT. Amino acids: CASSHETELANEKLFF.